This T cell receptor beta chain was profiled in a study of T cell responses to AZD1222 COVID-19 vaccine. Regarding this clone: Its antigen is as yet unknown.

Sequenced by immunoSEQ multiplex PCR; TCRdb stores in-frame clones only, minus some. Of 120,000 to 150,000 clones in the sample, 85% to 95% are singletons; the top ten hold approximately 3%. The CDR3 is 15 residues long. CDR1 and CDR2 (germline): MNHEY, SMNVEV (reference sequence). Trimming shortened V by 5 bases and J by 6 bases, and 17 bases separated the two germline ends. General study findings and limits: The donor group comprised mostly white British people and more females; the analysis possibly underestimated clonal diversity.

The rearrangement links TRBV27 to TRBJ1-5, with D possibly matching TRBD1 (6 bases). This clonotype originated in an adult in good health. The starting material was peripheral blood, obtained on day 0 of MenACWY control vaccination. The CDR3 is CASSPRGGEGQPQHF. CDR3 bases: TGTGCCAGCAGTCCCAGGGGAGGTGAGGGTCAGCCCCAGCATTTT.